This T cell receptor beta chain was captured in a study of T cell repertoires in cytomegalovirus infection. Germline V CDR1 and CDR2: SGHAT, FQNNGV. The CDR3 loop spans 14 amino acids. Between the trimmed V and J ends, which lost 1 base and 2 bases, there was a span of 8 bases. This clonotype has only a few counts. TCRdb itself ran the reads through MiXCR, one entry per CDR3 protein. The sample records some 400,000 distinct CDR3 sequences, 30% to 40% being singletons. This TCR came from a human donor in good health (CMV status not recorded). Some clones in this sample may be carry-over from other donors' samples. Sequencing was performed on PBMCs. V usage is TRBV11-2 and J usage is TRBJ2-5, with D tentatively TRBD1 (6 bases). In DNA form, the CDR3 reads TGTGCCAGCAGCTTAGTTGGGACACAAGAGACCCAGTACTTC. It codes for CASSLVGTQETQYF.